These T cell receptor beta chains were read from a single sample in a study of T cell responses to AZD1222 COVID-19 vaccine. Here immunoSEQ multiplex PCR was the method, and the copy in TCRdb shows in-frame clones only, minus some. The table has more than 100,000 clones, over 85% seen once. This material consisted of peripheral blood, taken on day 0 of AZD1222 vaccination. Receptors originate from an adult in good health. The CDR3 runs from the conserved cysteine through the conserved F or W. A D gene is named only where the DNA matches it firmly. Not all rows give a size; the values are once, few, many and, for expanded clones, a class.

-	TRBV5-6	TRBJ1-1	-	TGTGCCAGCAGCTTGGCGGCAATCACTGAAGCTTTCTTT	CASSLAAITEAFF
-	TRBV19	TRBJ1-2	-	TGTGCCAGTAATGTAGGGTCTTATGGCTACACCTTC	CASNVGSYGYTF
-	TRBV9	TRBJ2-1	once	TGTGCCAGCAGCGTATTTAGCGGAGGGGCCTACAATGAGCAGTTCTTC	CASSVFSGGAYNEQFF
TRBD1	TRBV19	TRBJ2-7	-	TGTGCCAGTAGTCCCGGGACAGGGTTGTACGAGCAGTACTTC	CASSPGTGLYEQYF
TRBD1	TRBV7-2	TRBJ1-2	-	TGTGCCAGCAGCTACCGGGACAGGGGGAGACTTAACTATGGCTACACCTTC	CASSYRDRGRLNYGYTF
-	TRBV18	TRBJ2-2	-	TGTGCCAGCTCACCGCCTAACACCGGGGAGCTGTTTTTT	CASSPPNTGELFF
-	TRBV18	TRBJ2-3	-	TGTGCCAGCTCACCCCAGGTCCCAAGAGTGGATACGCAGTATTTT	CASSPQVPRVDTQYF
TRBD2	TRBV19	TRBJ2-1	-	TGTGCCAGTAGTATACCCCGGGCTAGCGCGGGGGGTAATGAGCAGTTCTTC	CASSIPRASAGGNEQFF
TRBD1	TRBV6-5	TRBJ1-2	-	TGTGCCAGCAGTATGGGACAGGCCTATGGCTACACCTTC	CASSMGQAYGYTF
-	TRBV30	TRBJ1-3	-	TGTGCCTGGAGCATAGTGGGGAACACCATATATTTT	CAWSIVGNTIYF
-	TRBV7-9	TRBJ2-5	once	TGTGCCAGCAGCGCTGGGACTCCTTGGTACCAAGAGACCCAGTACTTC	CASSAGTPWYQETQYF
TRBD1	TRBV7-9	TRBJ1-2	-	TGTGCCAGCAGCCCTGACAGGGGGCGCGGCTATGGCTACACCTTC	CASSPDRGRGYGYTF
-	TRBV6-5	TRBJ1-1	-	TGTGCCAGCAGTTACTCGATGGATCTGAACACTGAAGCTTTCTTT	CASSYSMDLNTEAFF
TRBD1	TRBV5-1	TRBJ2-7	-	TGCGCCAGCAGCTTGGGACAGGGTGGGCGGTACGAGCAGTACTTC	CASSLGQGGRYEQYF
-	TRBV28	TRBJ1-1	-	TGTGCCAGCAGTTACCATCGCTTCGAGGGAAACACTGAAGCTTTCTTT	CASSYHRFEGNTEAFF
-	TRBV7-9	TRBJ1-4	few	TGTGCCAGCAGCGCAGACACCGTGCCTGAAAAACTGTTTTTT	CASSADTVPEKLFF
-	TRBV5-8	TRBJ2-1	-	TGTGCCAGCAGCCGTTTTAATGAGCAGTTCTTC	CASSRFNEQFF
-	TRBV7-9	TRBJ2-7	-	TGTGCCACCAAAACAGGATCTATAACCTACGAGCAGTACTTC	CATKTGSITYEQYF
-	TRBV19	TRBJ2-7	-	TGTGCCAGTAGTATGCGGTACGGTGCCGATCCACGCGAGCAGTACTTC	CASSMRYGADPREQYF
-	TRBV23-1	TRBJ1-2	-	TGCGCCAGCAAAGGGGCCGCAGTTAACTATGGCTACACCTTC	CASKGAAVNYGYTF
-	TRBV19	TRBJ2-6	-	TGTGCCAGTAGTCTACAGGGTTCAGGGGCCAACGTCCTGACTTTC	CASSLQGSGANVLTF
-	TRBV18	TRBJ1-1	-	TGTGCCAGCTCACTCGGGATCTCGGCTGAAGCTTTCTTT	CASSLGISAEAFF
TRBD1	TRBV27	TRBJ1-1	-	TGTGCCAGCAGTTTAAGGGGGCAAAGATCGTACACTGAAGCTTTCTTT	CASSLRGQRSYTEAFF
TRBD2	TRBV20-1	TRBJ2-1	-	TGCAGTGCTAGTTGGCTAGCGGGGCCCTACAATGAGCAGTTCTTC	CSASWLAGPYNEQFF
TRBD2	TRBV7-2	TRBJ2-7	-	TGTGCCAGCAGCTCGGGACTAGCGCGGGAGCAGTACTTC	CASSSGLAREQYF
-	TRBV6-5	TRBJ1-2	-	TGTGCCAGCTCCCGGTATTTGGACAGCAACTATGGCTACACCTTC	CASSRYLDSNYGYTF
TRBD2	TRBV30	TRBJ2-3	-	TGTGCCTGGAGTGGGGTGGCGGGGGGCAGGACAGATACGCAGTATTTT	CAWSGVAGGRTDTQYF
-	TRBV6-5	TRBJ2-7	-	TGTGCCAGCAGCCTAGGGGGGGGTGGCTACGAGCAGTACTTC	CASSLGGGGYEQYF
-	TRBV30	TRBJ2-2	-	TGTGCCTGGAGTGCCCGGTTCACCGGGGAGCTGTTTTTT	CAWSARFTGELFF
-	TRBV7-8	TRBJ2-7	-	TGTGCCAGCAGCCCCTGGGACATTCGCTACGAGCAGTACTTC	CASSPWDIRYEQYF
-	TRBV29-1	TRBJ1-2	-	TGCAGCGTTGATAGAGGGGTAGGGTATGGCTACACCTTC	CSVDRGVGYGYTF
TRBD1	TRBV7-9	TRBJ1-1	once	TGTGCCAGCAGCTCACAGGGGGGCTCGGGTGAAGCTTTCTTT	CASSSQGGSGEAFF
-	TRBV21-1	TRBJ2-1	-	TGTGCCAGCAGCATAATAGGTGATGAGCAGTTCTTC	CASSIIGDEQFF
TRBD1	TRBV14	TRBJ1-1	-	TGTGCCAGCAGCCTCTTCAGGGGGAGGCTGGCTGAAGCTTTCTTT	CASSLFRGRLAEAFF
-	TRBV19	TRBJ1-4	-	TGTGCCAGTCAGAGGACAGTTTTCCAGGGTGAAAAACTGTTTTTT	CASQRTVFQGEKLFF
-	TRBV5-5	TRBJ1-4	-	TGTGCCAGCAGCTTTTGGCAGGAAAAACTGTTTTTT	CASSFWQEKLFF
-	TRBV6-2/TRBV6-3	TRBJ2-1	-	TGTGCCAGCAGTTACTCCGGCCTCCTCTCCTACAATGAGCAGTTCTTC	CASSYSGLLSYNEQFF
TRBD2	TRBV7-8	TRBJ2-1	-	TGTGCCAGCAGCTTAGATCTGACTAGCCTGTTCGATGAGCAGTTCTTC	CASSLDLTSLFDEQFF
-	TRBV19	TRBJ1-1	-	TGTGCCAGTAGTAACAGGAGAAACACTGAAGCTTTCTTT	CASSNRRNTEAFF
TRBD1	TRBV28	TRBJ2-4	-	TGTGCCAGCAGGGGACAGGGTCACAATACAGCCAAAAACATTCAGTACTTC	CASRGQGHNTAKNIQYF
TRBD2	TRBV5-1	TRBJ2-1	once	TGCGCCAGCAGCTCCCTAGCGGGAAACCTTAATGAGCAGTTCTTC	CASSSLAGNLNEQFF
-	TRBV3-1/TRBV3-2	TRBJ1-1	-	TGTGCCAGCAGCCAGGGCGTCCGGCGCACTGAAGCTTTCTTT	CASSQGVRRTEAFF
-	TRBV19	TRBJ1-2	-	TGTGCCAGTACCAGGGGATTGCGCGAAGTTGGCTACACCTTC	CASTRGLREVGYTF
-	TRBV6-5	TRBJ2-7	-	TGTGCCAGCAGTTCCCTCAAGTACCGGGGGTTTTACGAGCAGTACTTC	CASSSLKYRGFYEQYF
-	TRBV11-2	TRBJ1-1	once	TGTGCCAGCAGCCAGATGAACACTGAAGCTTTCTTT	CASSQMNTEAFF
-	TRBV5-8	TRBJ1-6	-	TGTGCCAGCAGACCACACCCGACAGATATCGGCCCCCTCCACTTT	CASRPHPTDIGPLHF
-	TRBV6-5	TRBJ1-5	-	TGTGCCAGCAGAGGGGTGGGCAATCAGCCCCAGCATTTT	CASRGVGNQPQHF
TRBD1	TRBV7-8	TRBJ1-5	-	TGTGCCAGCAGCCCCGGGACAGGGGCGATGAGCAATCAGCCCCAGCATTTT	CASSPGTGAMSNQPQHF
-	TRBV6-1	TRBJ2-1	once	TGTGCCAGCAGTGAAGCAGACTACCGACGTAATGAGCAGTTCTTC	CASSEADYRRNEQFF
TRBD1	TRBV4-2	TRBJ2-7	-	TGTGCCAGCAGCCAGGAAGGGACAGGGGTGTGGGAGCAGTACTTC	CASSQEGTGVWEQYF
-	TRBV30	TRBJ1-4	-	TGTGCCTGGAGACAGTATGAAAAACTGTTTTTT	CAWRQYEKLFF
-	TRBV30	TRBJ1-1	-	TGTGCCTGGAGCTCCCCTGGACACCTTGGGGGTCCTGAAGCTTTCTTT	CAWSSPGHLGGPEAFF
-	TRBV9	TRBJ2-6	-	TGTGCCAGCAGCGTTAGTTCCGGGGCCAACGTCCTGACTTTC	CASSVSSGANVLTF
-	TRBV10-1	TRBJ2-7	-	TGCGCCAGCAGTGATCCGAACGGATACGAGCAGTACTTC	CASSDPNGYEQYF
-	TRBV5-1	TRBJ1-2	many	TGCGCCAGCAGCGGGTCAGGTGCTAACTATGGCTACACCTTC	CASSGSGANYGYTF
-	TRBV28	TRBJ1-5	-	TGTGCCAGCAGTTTATTCGGCAATCAGCCCCAGCATTTT	CASSLFGNQPQHF
-	TRBV11-2	TRBJ1-2	-	TGTGCCAGCAGCTTAGACGGGGGAACAGGGACCTATGGCTACACCTTC	CASSLDGGTGTYGYTF